Listed below are T cell receptor beta chains from one sample, sequenced in a study of T cells in Graves' hyperthyroidism and ophthalmopathy. TCRdb re-called the multiplex PCR reads through MiXCR, storing one row per CDR3 protein. The table has 340,000 or so distinct CDR3 sequences, roughly 17% seen once. Source material: blood. The receptors stem from a man between 25 and 39 years old with Graves' hyperthyroidism. The CDR3 runs from the conserved cysteine through the conserved F or W. The D gene is left open where the match is weak. The listing skips clone size in some rows; elsewhere it reads once, few, many or a size class.

J gene: TRBJ2-7; clone size: many; V gene: TRBV30; CDR3 length: 13; D gene: TRBD1; CDR3 DNA: TGTGCGTCGACGGGGACAGGGTTCCCCGAGCAGTACTTC; CDR3 protein: CASTGTGFPEQYF
J gene: TRBJ2-7; clone size: few; V gene: TRBV20-1; CDR3 length: 14; D gene: .; CDR3 DNA: TGCAGTGCTAGGTCCGGGACACTCTCCTACGAGCAGTACTTC; CDR3 protein: CSARSGTLSYEQYF
J gene: TRBJ2-7; clone size: .; V gene: TRBV5-1; CDR3 length: 15; D gene: TRBD2; CDR3 DNA: TGTGCCAGCAGCCTGGAGGGAGGGCGGGGATACGAGCAGTACTTC; CDR3 protein: CASSLEGGRGYEQYF
J gene: TRBJ2-1; clone size: .; V gene: TRBV6-2/TRBV6-3; CDR3 length: 12; D gene: .; CDR3 DNA: TGTGCCAGCAGCCTAGACACATTAGAGCAGTTCTTC; CDR3 protein: CASSLDTLEQFF
J gene: TRBJ2-3; clone size: many; V gene: TRBV27; CDR3 length: 15; D gene: TRBD2; CDR3 DNA: TGTGCCAGCAGTATACGTAGCGGGAGATCAGATACGCAGTATTTT; CDR3 protein: CASSIRSGRSDTQYF
J gene: TRBJ2-1; clone size: many; V gene: TRBV5-5; CDR3 length: 14; D gene: .; CDR3 DNA: TGTGCCAGCAGCTCAGACCTCTCCTACAATGAGCAGTTCTTC; CDR3 protein: CASSSDLSYNEQFF
J gene: TRBJ1-6; clone size: few; V gene: TRBV7-2; CDR3 length: 16; D gene: .; CDR3 DNA: TGTGCCAGCAGCCCGAGGACAGTGATGGGTAATTCACCCCTCCACTTT; CDR3 protein: CASSPRTVMGNSPLHF
J gene: TRBJ1-1; clone size: few; V gene: TRBV20-1; CDR3 length: 12; D gene: .; CDR3 DNA: TGCAGCGGGCTGCTAAGGGGCACTGAAGCTTTCTTT; CDR3 protein: CSGLLRGTEAFF
J gene: TRBJ2-7; clone size: few; V gene: TRBV20-1; CDR3 length: 15; D gene: .; CDR3 DNA: TGCAGTGCTAGCGCCACGTACAGGGCCGTCTACGAGCAGTACTTC; CDR3 protein: CSASATYRAVYEQYF
J gene: TRBJ1-5; clone size: .; V gene: TRBV20-1; CDR3 length: 13; D gene: .; CDR3 DNA: TGCAGTGCTAGTTCAAGGGGCAATCAGCCCCAGCATTTT; CDR3 protein: CSASSRGNQPQHF
J gene: TRBJ2-1; clone size: .; V gene: TRBV7-3; CDR3 length: 17; D gene: TRBD2; CDR3 DNA: TGTGCCAGCAGCTTAAAGGGAGGACTAGCGGGGCCGAATGAGCAGTTCTTC; CDR3 protein: CASSLKGGLAGPNEQFF
J gene: TRBJ2-1; clone size: .; V gene: TRBV12-3/TRBV12-4; CDR3 length: 14; D gene: TRBD1; CDR3 DNA: TGTGCCACTGGGGACAGGGCTGCGGTGGGGGGGCAGTTCTTC; CDR3 protein: CATGDRAAVGGQFF
J gene: TRBJ1-2; clone size: few; V gene: TRBV5-1; CDR3 length: 13; D gene: .; CDR3 DNA: TGCGCCAGCAGCTTGGTCTCGGGGGTTGGCTACACCTTC; CDR3 protein: CASSLVSGVGYTF
J gene: TRBJ1-5; clone size: .; V gene: TRBV20-1; CDR3 length: 12; D gene: TRBD1; CDR3 DNA: TGCAGTGCTGGGGACAGGTCCGCGGCCCAGCATTTT; CDR3 protein: CSAGDRSAAQHF
J gene: TRBJ1-2; clone size: .; V gene: TRBV20-1; CDR3 length: 11; D gene: .; CDR3 DNA: TGCAGTGCTACTATCCGCCACGGCTACACCTTC; CDR3 protein: CSATIRHGYTF
J gene: TRBJ2-3; clone size: .; V gene: TRBV24-1; CDR3 length: 16; D gene: TRBD1; CDR3 DNA: TGTGCCACCAGTGATTCGCGACAGGGCCTTATAGATACGCAGTATTTT; CDR3 protein: CATSDSRQGLIDTQYF
J gene: TRBJ1-1; clone size: many; V gene: TRBV7-8; CDR3 length: 18; D gene: .; CDR3 DNA: TGTGCCAGCAGCTTAAATAAGCCTAAACGCGGTTCGAGGACTGAAGCTTTCTTT; CDR3 protein: CASSLNKPKRGSRTEAFF
J gene: TRBJ1-6; clone size: few; V gene: TRBV10-2; CDR3 length: 12; D gene: .; CDR3 DNA: TGCGCCAGCAGCCAGACCTGGGGACCCCTCCACTTT; CDR3 protein: CASSQTWGPLHF
J gene: TRBJ2-5; clone size: many; V gene: TRBV6-5; CDR3 length: 14; D gene: .; CDR3 DNA: TGTGCCAGCAGTTACTCCGCAGGGCGGGAGACCCAGTACTTC; CDR3 protein: CASSYSAGRETQYF
J gene: TRBJ1-1; clone size: many; V gene: TRBV13; CDR3 length: 13; D gene: .; CDR3 DNA: TGTGCCAGCAGCTTAGCGGGGGACCCTGAAGCTTTCTTT; CDR3 protein: CASSLAGDPEAFF
J gene: TRBJ1-2; clone size: .; V gene: TRBV5-8; CDR3 length: 12; D gene: TRBD1; CDR3 DNA: TGTGCCAGCAGGGACAGGGAGTTCGTCTACACCTTC; CDR3 protein: CASRDREFVYTF
J gene: TRBJ1-2; clone size: few; V gene: TRBV10-3; CDR3 length: 14; D gene: .; CDR3 DNA: TGTGCCATCAGTGAAAGGGGTCCCGATGTGGGCTACACCTTC; CDR3 protein: CAISERGPDVGYTF
J gene: TRBJ1-5; clone size: many; V gene: TRBV2; CDR3 length: 15; D gene: .; CDR3 DNA: TGTGCCAGCAATAATAACAGAGGGAGCGTCCAGCCCCAGCATTTT; CDR3 protein: CASNNNRGSVQPQHF